These T cell receptor beta chains were read from a single sample in a study of beta chain features in type 1 diabetes. TCRdb's copy holds only in-frame clones and misses some; the assay was immunoSEQ multiplex PCR. This sample carries more than 350,000 clones, over 10% of them seen once, and the ten largest clones take approximately 0.05%. Sequenced input: naive CD4+ T cells from blood. Every receptor here comes from a young woman in good health. Each CDR3 is given with its conserved first and last residue. The order of the fields is D gene, V gene, J gene, clone size, CDR3 protein, CDR3 DNA. A D gene is named only where the DNA matches it firmly. Expanded clones get a size class; other rows say once, few or many, or leave the size out.

>TRBD1|TRBV9|TRBJ1-2|NA
CASRRTGGGGYTF
TGTGCCAGCCGTCGGACAGGGGGAGGTGGCTACACCTTC
>TRBD1|TRBV5-4|TRBJ2-7|few
CASSLGQGANEQYF
TGTGCCAGCAGTTTAGGACAGGGGGCGAACGAGCAGTACTTC
>TRBD2|TRBV15|TRBJ2-1|NA
CATSRGTSVPTYNEQFF
TGTGCCACCAGCAGGGGGACTAGCGTTCCAACCTACAATGAGCAGTTCTTC
>NA|TRBV4-1|TRBJ2-5|few
CASSQGPETQYF
TGCGCCAGCAGCCAAGGCCCCGAGACCCAGTACTTC
>NA|TRBV7-9|TRBJ2-2|NA
CASSPPGANTGELFF
TGTGCCAGCAGCCCCCCAGGGGCGAACACCGGGGAGCTGTTTTTT
>NA|TRBV28|TRBJ1-2|NA
CASSFVGTNYGYTF
TGTGCCAGCAGTTTCGTAGGGACTAACTATGGCTACACCTTC
>NA|TRBV7-2|TRBJ2-3|NA
CASSPRRIDTQYF
TGTGCCAGCAGCCCGAGGCGGATCGATACGCAGTATTTT
>TRBD1|TRBV29-1|TRBJ2-3|few
CSARPGQGPDTQYF
TGCAGCGCCCGCCCGGGACAGGGCCCAGATACGCAGTATTTT
>NA|TRBV11-2|TRBJ1-2|NA
CASSFSRNNYGYTF
TGTGCCAGCAGCTTTTCCCGAAATAACTATGGCTACACCTTC
>NA|TRBV30|TRBJ1-2|few
CAWQGQNYGYTF
TGTGCCTGGCAAGGACAGAACTATGGCTACACCTTC
>NA|TRBV27|TRBJ2-1|NA
CARPHSYNEQFF
TGTGCCAGACCCCATTCCTACAATGAGCAGTTCTTC
>NA|TRBV9|TRBJ1-2|NA
CASSAQGGLYGYTF
TGTGCCAGCAGCGCCCAAGGGGGGTTATATGGCTACACCTTC
>NA|TRBV12-5|TRBJ2-7|NA
CASGLSAGSSYEQYF
TGTGCTAGTGGTTTGTCAGCGGGTAGCTCCTACGAGCAGTACTTC
>NA|TRBV28|TRBJ1-2|NA
CASSLAYGYTF
TGTGCCAGCAGCCTAGCCTATGGCTACACCTTC
>TRBD1|TRBV29-1|TRBJ1-2|NA
CSAATGGGYGYTF
TGCAGCGCCGCGACAGGGGGAGGCTATGGCTACACCTTC
>TRBD1|TRBV7-9|TRBJ2-3|few
CASSWGQSSYTDTQYF
TGTGCCAGCAGCTGGGGACAGTCGTCTTACACAGATACGCAGTATTTT
>NA|TRBV7-6|TRBJ1-6|NA
CASSNRHNSPLHF
TGTGCCAGCAGCAACCGACATAATTCACCCCTCCACTTT
>NA|TRBV2|TRBJ1-4|few
CASSLAGTEYF
TGTGCCAGCTCTTTGGCCGGAACCGAATATTTT
>TRBD1|TRBV29-1|TRBJ2-6|many
CSVATGAGANVLTF
TGCAGCGTTGCAACAGGGGCTGGGGCCAACGTCCTGACTTTC
>TRBD1|TRBV5-6|TRBJ2-5|NA
CASSYKPGTGRVKTQYF
TGTGCCAGCAGCTATAAACCCGGGACAGGGAGGGTTAAGACCCAGTACTTC
>NA|TRBV2|TRBJ2-1|many
CASSDEGSSYNEQFF
TGTGCCAGCAGTGACGAAGGAAGCTCCTACAATGAGCAGTTCTTC
>NA|TRBV25-1|TRBJ2-1|NA
CASRSGGGYNEQFF
TGTGCCAGCAGGTCAGGGGGAGGGTACAATGAGCAGTTCTTC
>NA|TRBV29-1|TRBJ2-3|NA
CSVAPGTDTQYF
TGCAGCGTTGCACCAGGCACAGATACGCAGTATTTT
>NA|TRBV18|TRBJ1-5|NA
CASSPGQATNQPQHF
TGTGCCAGCTCACCAGGGCAGGCAACTAATCAGCCCCAGCATTTT
>NA|TRBV29-1|TRBJ2-1|few
CSVGRRTDEQFF
TGCAGCGTGGGACGTCGAACGGATGAGCAGTTCTTC
>NA|TRBV9|TRBJ2-5|NA
CASSGAPGETQYF
TGTGCCAGCAGCGGGGCCCCGGGGGAGACCCAGTACTTC
>NA|TRBV9|TRBJ1-1|few
CASSKHGESTEAFF
TGTGCCAGCAGCAAACACGGGGAAAGCACTGAAGCTTTCTTT
>NA|TRBV2|TRBJ2-7|few
CASSVSSYEQYF
TGTGCCAGCAGTGTGTCCAGCTACGAGCAGTACTTC
>TRBD2|TRBV9|TRBJ2-1|few
CASSASGTSGFSYNEQFF
TGTGCCAGCAGCGCCTCCGGGACTAGCGGGTTCTCCTACAATGAGCAGTTCTTC
>NA|TRBV30|TRBJ1-1|NA
CAWSVLSYKADRIGNTEAFF
TGTGCCTGGAGTGTTCTCAGTTATAAGGCGGACAGAATTGGGAACACTGAAGCTTTCTTT
>NA|TRBV19|TRBJ2-5|NA
CACSPKTGETQYF
TGTGCCTGTAGCCCCAAGACCGGAGAGACCCAGTACTTC
>TRBD1|TRBV7-6|TRBJ2-1|few
CASSLRDRDSNEQFF
TGTGCCAGCAGCTTACGGGACAGGGATAGCAATGAGCAGTTCTTC
>NA|TRBV7-2|TRBJ2-1|few
CASSRGTGTQSYNEQFF
TGTGCCAGCAGCCGGGGGACCGGGACACAGTCCTACAATGAGCAGTTCTTC
>NA|TRBV7-9|TRBJ2-1|NA
CASSLVGEVTEQFF
TGTGCCAGCAGCTTAGTCGGGGAGGTAACTGAGCAGTTCTTC
>NA|TRBV15|TRBJ2-7|many
CATSDRDDYEQYF
TGTGCCACCAGCGACCGGGACGACTACGAGCAGTACTTC
>NA|TRBV15|TRBJ1-4|NA
CATSHYGTDPDKLFF
TGTGCCACCAGCCACTATGGAACCGATCCGGACAAACTGTTTTTT
>NA|TRBV5-1|TRBJ2-7|NA
CASSLRQGYEQYF
TGCGCCAGCAGCTTGAGGCAGGGCTACGAGCAGTACTTC
>NA|TRBV7-3|TRBJ1-1|NA
CASSLGVLTEAFF
TGTGCCAGCAGCTTAGGGGTCCTCACTGAAGCTTTCTTT
>NA|TRBV27|TRBJ1-2|NA
CASSLYLGARPEYGYTF
TGTGCCAGCAGTTTATACTTAGGGGCGCGACCTGAATATGGCTACACCTTC
>TRBD1|TRBV15|TRBJ2-3|few
CATSRARTGRAVDTQYF
TGTGCCACCAGCAGGGCCCGGACAGGTCGGGCGGTAGATACGCAGTATTTT
>NA|TRBV7-9|TRBJ1-2|NA
CASSLQDRNYGYTF
TGTGCCAGCAGCTTACAGGACCGTAACTATGGCTACACCTTC
>NA|TRBV28|TRBJ1-6|few
CASSLVSQGDNSPLHF
TGTGCCAGCAGTTTGGTTTCGCAGGGTGATAATTCACCCCTCCACTTT
>NA|TRBV25-1|TRBJ2-7|NA
CASSPGTSSYEQYF
TGTGCCAGCAGTCCGGGGACATCCTCCTACGAGCAGTACTTC
>NA|TRBV7-3|TRBJ2-1|NA
CASSQSGTSSYNEQFF
TGTGCCAGCAGCCAATCCGGGACCTCCTCCTACAATGAGCAGTTCTTC
>NA|TRBV7-6|TRBJ2-3|NA
CASSLEARHGGTDTQYF
TGTGCCAGCAGCTTAGAGGCCAGGCATGGGGGCACAGATACGCAGTATTTT
>TRBD2|TRBV30|TRBJ2-4|few
CAWSPLAGQNIQYF
TGTGCCTGGAGTCCCCTAGCGGGGCAAAACATTCAGTACTTC
>NA|TRBV5-6|TRBJ1-5|NA
CASSLGYQPQHF
TGTGCCAGCAGCTTGGGGTATCAGCCCCAGCATTTT
>NA|TRBV18|TRBJ1-1|NA
CASSPVGTTEAFF
TGTGCCAGCTCACCGGTCGGGACGACTGAAGCTTTCTTT
>TRBD2|TRBV9|TRBJ2-1|few
CASSAGLAVLNEQFF
TGTGCCAGCAGCGCGGGACTAGCGGTTCTGAATGAGCAGTTCTTC
>NA|TRBV7-2|TRBJ2-3|NA
CASSQGPTDTQYF
TGTGCCAGCAGTCAGGGGCCCACAGATACGCAGTATTTT
>NA|TRBV7-9|TRBJ2-7|NA
CASSLGRSYEQYF
TGTGCCAGCAGCTTAGGGCGGAGCTACGAGCAGTACTTC
>NA|TRBV7-2|TRBJ2-1|many
CASISTYNEQFF
TGTGCCAGCATCTCCACCTACAATGAGCAGTTCTTC
>NA|TRBV7-8|TRBJ1-2|NA
CASSTPGVGYTF
TGTGCCAGCAGCACCCCAGGGGTCGGCTACACCTTC